The 20 T cell receptor beta chains below come from one sample, sequenced in a study of cytomegalovirus exposure and HLA in healthy donors (dated by TCRdb to about 2017). Library prep was done by the immunoSEQ multiplex PCR assay. For the multiplex PCR, a mixture combining 60 forward primers for TCR Vbeta segments and 13 reverse primers for TCR Jbeta segments was used. The source is immuneACCESS, and TCRdb retained only in-frame sequences with V and J called. Part of the clones is not carried over; for the studies checked, unresolved V genes explain less than half of this, and the remainder is unexplained. The table for this sample lists about 160,000 clones; around 84% of them were counted only once. Approximately 1.9% of the sample comes from the top ten. Sequencing was done on a sample of PBMCs. All receptors derive from a man aged 18 to 30 in good health and CMV-seronegative.

This clone was detected once. The rearrangement links TRBV5-1 to TRBJ1-4, with 8 nucleotides matching TRBD1. The V and J ends lost 0 bases and 0 bases, in that order; junction bases with no gene match: 7. Germline lookup yields CDR1 SGHRS and CDR2 YFSETQ. This CDR3 has 18 residues. CDR3 sequence reads: CASSLAAGGPSTNEKLFF. The CDR3 DNA reads as TGCGCCAGCAGCTTGGCCGCAGGGGGCCCCTCAACTAATGAAAAACTGTTTTTT.

This chain uses TRBV4-2 with TRBJ2-5; 10 nucleotides line up with TRBD2. The CDR3 totals 16 residues. CDR1 LGHNA and CDR2 YNFKEQ come from the germline V gene. J lost 5 bases, V lost 0 bases, and 6 bases had no gene match. In nucleotides, the CDR3 is TGTGCCAGCAGCCAAGAAGGAGCGGGAGGGTTGGAGACCCAGTACTTC. Its translation is CASSQEGAGGLETQYF.

This clone was counted a single time. The chain carries TRBV5-6 and TRBJ2-1, with TRBD2 matching 8 bases. J was trimmed by 6 bases and V by 4 bases; bases with no gene match: 9. This CDR3 comprises 15 residues. Germline CDR1 is SGHDT and CDR2 is YYEEEE. CDR3 nucleotide sequence: TGTGCCAGCAGCATTTCCGGGACTAGGGTCAATGAGCAGTTCTTC. This encodes CASSISGTRVNEQFF.

The chain employs TRBV9 and TRBJ2-3; D remains unclear. CDR1 and CDR2 (germline): SGDLS, YYNGEE. V lost 6 bases to trimming and J lost 4 bases, with 21 bases between them. This CDR3 has 16 residues. The CDR3 reads CASTDPGGPTPDTQYF. The CDR3 DNA follows: TGTGCCAGCACCGACCCCGGCGGCCCCACCCCAGATACGCAGTATTTT.

The chain is built from TRBV4-1 and TRBJ2-2, with 12 bases matching TRBD2. CDR3 length: 17 residues. V lost 7 bases and J lost 3; bases outside the gene matches: 9. Germline lookup yields CDR1 MGHRA and CDR2 YSYEKL. As DNA, the CDR3 is TGCGCCAGCAAGGGGACCCGACTAGCGGGGGACACCGGGGAGCTGTTTTTT. Amino acids: CASKGTRLAGDTGELFF.

The rearrangement joins TRBV6-6 to TRBJ1-4; TRBD1 is a possible D gene (6 bases). Looked up from germline, CDR1 is MNHNY and CDR2 is SVGAGI (reference sequence). Trimming stripped 5 bases from V and 8 bases from J, with 12 bases between. This CDR3 comprises 13 residues. The CDR3 DNA follows: TGTGCCAGCAGTGGGGGGGCGGGGGAAAAACTGTTTTTT. It encodes CASSGGAGEKLFF.

The V call is TRBV5-1, the J call TRBJ2-3; 10 bases line up with TRBD1. The CDR3 covers 16 residues. V shed 3 bases and J 5 bases; nucleotides not matched to a gene: 9. Germline loops: CDR1 SGHRS, CDR2 YFSETQ. In DNA form, the CDR3 reads TGCGCCAGCAGCTGGGGGACAGGGGTAGAGGAAGATACGCAGTATTTT. It encodes CASSWGTGVEEDTQYF.

The chain joins TRBV14 to TRBJ1-1; D unclear. Germline V gives CDR1 SGHDN, CDR2 FVKESK. The CDR3 extends over 13 amino acids. Trimming pared 5 bases from V and 4 bases from J, leaving 11 bases between. The CDR3 sequence: CASSIQASTEAFF. CDR3 bases: TGTGCCAGCAGCATTCAGGCGAGCACTGAAGCTTTCTTT.

The chain uses TRBV5-8 and TRBJ1-2; 7 positions match TRBD1. Unmatched junction bases numbered 3, after V lost 1 base and J lost 0 bases. This CDR3 has 15 residues. CDR1 and CDR2 from the germline V gene are SGHTS and YDEGEE. The CDR3 here is CASSLRQGANYGYTF. The CDR3 DNA sequence: TGTGCCAGCAGCTTGCGACAGGGAGCTAACTATGGCTACACCTTC.

The V call is TRBV28, the J call TRBJ2-7; the match to TRBD1 covers 7 bases. Germline V lookup: CDR1 MDHEN, CDR2 SYDVKM. This CDR3 region has 13 residues. V trimming: 7 bases; J trimming: 2 bases; junction bases outside the gene matches: 5. CDR3 DNA: TGTGCCAGCACCTCGGGACAGACCTACGAGCAGTACTTC. It translates to CASTSGQTYEQYF.

The rearrangement joins TRBV5-1 to TRBJ2-1, with 8 bases fitting TRBD1. The CDR3 runs 14 residues. Losses at the gene ends were 3 bases for V and 3 bases for J; bases not matched to a gene: 2. CDR1 and CDR2 (germline): SGHRS, YFSETQ. The CDR3 spells CASSSTGGYNEQFF. CDR3 DNA: TGCGCCAGCAGCTCCACAGGGGGCTACAATGAGCAGTTCTTC. Full variable domain (remainder filled in from reference TRBV5-1 and TRBJ2-1): KAGVTQTPRYLIKTRGQQVTLSCSPISGHRSVSWYQQTPGQGLQFLFEYFSETQRNKGNFPGRFSGRQFSNSRSEMNVSTLELGDSALYLCASSSTGGYNEQFFGPGTRLTVL.

The table lists this clone with a few counts. The chain is built from TRBV19 and TRBJ2-6; no clear D. The V end lost 5 bases, the J end lost 1 base, and 9 bases lay between the germline ends. Germline V gene data show CDR1 as LNHDA and CDR2 as SQIVND (reference sequence). The CDR3 contains 15 residues. As DNA, the CDR3 is TGTGCCAGTAGTCCTCGGTCGTCTGGGGCCAACGTCCTGACTTTC. As protein: CASSPRSSGANVLTF.

The chain combines TRBV15 with TRBJ2-1; tentatively, D is TRBD2 (5 bases). V lost 0 bases to trimming and J lost 4 bases, with 22 bases between them. The CDR3 extends over 19 amino acids. Looked up from germline, CDR1 is LNHNV and CDR2 is YYDKDF (reference sequence). In DNA form, the CDR3 reads TGTGCCACCAGCAGAGATATGACTACCTCCAATCTACAATACAATGAGCAGTTCTTC. Its translation: CATSRDMTTSNLQYNEQFF.

The sample holds one count of this clone. V usage is TRBV7-3 and J usage is TRBJ1-1; D ambiguous. Trimming removed 2 bases at V and 2 bases at J, with 6 bases between. The CDR3 sequence is 13 residues long. CDR1 and CDR2 (germline): SGHTA, FQGTGA. The CDR3 DNA reads as TGTGCCAGCAGCTTAGCGTTTAACACTGAAGCTTTCTTT. It translates to CASSLAFNTEAFF.

The V and J genes are TRBV5-4 and TRBJ1-1, with a possible D match to TRBD1 (6 bases). Trimming cost V 3 bases and J 10 bases, with 19 bases left between them. CDR3 length equals 14 residues. Germline V gives CDR1 SGHNT, CDR2 YYREEE (reference sequence). The CDR3 DNA follows: TGTGCCAGCAGCTCTAGAACAGGGTCTGGGAGAGCTTTCTTT. Encoded protein: CASSSRTGSGRAFF. Variable domain in full (rest from reference TRBV5-4 and TRBJ1-1): ETGVTQSPTHLIKTRGQQVTLRCSSQSGHNTVSWYQQALGQGPQFIFQYYREEENGRGNFPPRFSGLQFPNYSSELNVNALELDDSALYLCASSSRTGSGRAFFGQGTRLTVV.

The rearrangement uses TRBV19 and TRBJ2-2; TRBD1 agrees at 8 bases. CDR1 LNHDA and CDR2 SQIVND come from the germline V gene (reference sequence). The CDR3 is 14 residues long. V lost 5 bases, J lost 4 bases, and 3 bases stayed unmatched. The CDR3 loop reads CASSLGTGTGELFF. In DNA, the CDR3 is TGTGCCAGTAGTTTGGGGACAGGCACCGGGGAGCTGTTTTTT.

The chain joins TRBV27 to TRBJ2-7; 12 bases are a match to TRBD2. V dropped 5 bases and J dropped 0; count of bases not matched to a gene: 2. The CDR3 contains 15 residues. Germline loops: CDR1 MNHEY, CDR2 SMNVEV (reference sequence). The CDR3 DNA reads TGTGCCAGCAGTCCTAGCGGGAGGGGCTCCTACGAGCAGTACTTC. This codes for CASSPSGRGSYEQYF.

V gene TRBV6-1 combines with J gene TRBJ2-7; 7 nucleotides line up with TRBD2. Germline V gives CDR1 MNHNS, CDR2 SASEGT. J gave up 0 bases and V 7 bases, and 9 bases lay outside the gene matches. The CDR3 extends over 15 amino acids. CDR3 sequence reads: CASKGRERASYEQYF. The CDR3 nucleotides read TGTGCCAGCAAGGGGCGGGAGAGAGCCTCCTACGAGCAGTACTTC.

J is TRBJ1-5 and V is TRBV27; maybe TRBD1 (6 bases). Germline V lookup: CDR1 MNHEY, CDR2 SMNVEV (reference sequence). V was clipped by 5 bases and J by 3 bases, with 14 bases between them. The CDR3 covers 15 residues. The DNA for the CDR3 is TGTGCCAGCAGTCTAACCTGGACAGTCAATCAGCCCCAGCATTTT. This codes for CASSLTWTVNQPQHF.

V usage is TRBV28 and J usage is TRBJ1-1; a weak D match, TRBD1 (5 bases). There are 19 residues in the CDR3. Germline V CDR1 and CDR2: MDHEN, SYDVKM. Deletions cut 4 bases from V and 4 bases from J, with 28 bases between. CDR3 loop: CASSSTPLRSSGRGTEAFF. The CDR3 region has the DNA TGTGCCAGCAGTTCGACCCCCCTCCGCAGTTCCGGGAGGGGCACTGAAGCTTTCTTT.